This T cell receptor beta chain was sequenced for a study of blood T cells in healthy people across ages (dated by TCRdb to the mid-2010s). Regarding the complete study: In model experiments, template switching captured roughly one uniquely barcoded TCR beta cDNA molecule for every two T cells. For two donors (one aged 18 to 30 and one aged 80 or older), the study analyzed two additional independent replicas of 1 million unique cDNA reads from the same blood draw. Age-related changes in TCR beta repertoire diversity were measured in the study by deep sequencing normalized with unique cDNA molecular identifiers. Donors were grouped into four age groups: young (average roughly 15 years), middle-aged (roughly 38), aged (about 60) and long-lived (less than 85). To avoid experimental bias, donors of different ages were distributed randomly across sequencing lanes. General conclusions and limits of the study: Estimates of total diversity based on one million sequenced T cells were considered lower bounds and underestimates. A strong correlation was found between observed TCR beta diversity and the percentage of naive T cells measured by flow cytometry. Since profiling was done on bulk unsorted PBMCs, naive and antigen-experienced compartments could not be conclusively compared. Compared with the aged group, the long-lived group had more naive CD4+ T cells, fewer expanded clones and increased TCR diversity, a pattern suggesting age selection. As age increased, observed TCR beta diversity per million T cells dropped in a roughly linear way, and a significant reduction was already evident by age about 40. Because the CMV infection status of the donors was unknown, age-related changes in expanded clonotypes may potentially have been confounded.

Systemically healthy Caucasian individuals from Russia, some 40 in total and aged roughly 6 to 100 years, were included as donors. Ten milliliters of peripheral blood were drawn from each donor into EDTA-treated Vacutainer tubes. Ficoll-Paque density-gradient centrifugation was used to isolate PBMCs, with at least 6 million obtained per sample. Total RNA, at least 6 micrograms per sample, was extracted from PBMCs with Trizol reagent. Naive CD45RAhigh/CD27high T cell percentages were measured by flow cytometry on a PBMC aliquot from every donor. About this clonotype: Its antigen has not been determined. At one boundary the junction diverges from the germline segment, which might be a read error.

The germline V gene encodes CDR1 SGHTA and CDR2 FQGNSA. The CDR3 runs 16 residues from the cysteine to the phenylalanine. Only the CDR3 portion is preserved as DNA: 48 bases, with reading frame beginning at the first base. The library was obtained by 5' RACE. Sequencer: Illumina HiSeq 2500. A second 7 to 11 cycle PCR used a sample-barcoded 5' primer and a J-beta primer mix. A template-switch 5' adaptor carrying 12 random nucleotides introduced a unique molecular identifier onto each TCR beta cDNA molecule. Each sample yielded at least 2.5 million CDR3-containing paired-end reads. First-strand cDNA synthesis was performed from all RNA using the Mint cDNA synthesis kit, with priming by a TRBC-specific oligonucleotide. All cDNA was treated with uracil-DNA glycosylase and then went through a first 18-cycle PCR with the universal primers M1SS and BC2_uni_R. Per the authors' processing: Each sample was normalized by randomly selecting 1 million high-quality reads, each carrying a distinct molecular identifier. Instead of being binned into consensus sequences, reads that shared molecular identifiers were thrown out. MiTCR, set to a Q25 quality threshold and the strictest error-elimination algorithm, was used for CDR3 identification, clonotype clustering and error correction. A nonparametric unseen species model using Euler transformation provided a lower-bound estimate of total TCR beta diversity. TCRdb ran its own pipeline on the public reads, namely fastp trimming at Q25 and MiXCR clone calling, and kept in-frame beta chains. For every CDR3 protein sequence, its rows merge into one entry that carries the most common genes and DNA. These V and J calls are TCRdb output, not the study's own analysis. In this sample the table shows some 550,000 distinct CDR3 sequences, roughly 43% of which occur a single time. Together, the top ten hold 20% to 25% of the sample.

The TCR comes from an elderly man in good health. The V gene is TRBV7-2 and the J gene is TRBJ2-1; 7 bases in the junction line up with TRBD2. The sequencing input was blood. This receptor has the CDR3 CANSLVTGGPYNEQFF. The DNA sequence is TGTGCCAACAGCTTGGTAACGGGGGGACCTTACAATGAGCAGTTCTTC.